These T cell receptor beta chains were read from a single sample in a study of T cell responses to AZD1222 COVID-19 vaccine. The table came from immunoSEQ multiplex PCR; TCRdb's copy has only in-frame clones and leaves some out. The sample has 130,000 to 150,000 clones; around 94% are singletons. Sequenced material: peripheral blood, taken after recovery from COVID-19. The receptors derive from an adult who had recovered from COVID-19. Both conserved end residues are part of each CDR3. A D gene is named only where the DNA matches it firmly. Rows may omit the clone size; those that give it use once, few, many or a size class.

j_gene | len | abundance | v_gene | d_gene | CDR3nt | CDR3aa
TRBJ2-3 | 18 | - | TRBV6-4 | TRBD2 | TGTGCCAGCAGTGACCTCCCCGGTGGCGGGAGTAGCACAGATACGCAGTATTTT | CASSDLPGGGSSTDTQYF
TRBJ2-1 | 16 | - | TRBV6-2/TRBV6-3 | - | TGTGCCAGCAGTGACCGGGACCTCGGCTCCTACAATGAGCAGTTCTTC | CASSDRDLGSYNEQFF
TRBJ2-7 | 14 | - | TRBV28 | - | TGTGCCAGCAGTTTCTTTGCGGGTTACTACGAGCAGTACTTC | CASSFFAGYYEQYF
TRBJ1-5 | 14 | - | TRBV7-8 | - | TGTGCCAGCAGCTTAGGCAGGAGCAATCAGCCCCAGCATTTT | CASSLGRSNQPQHF
TRBJ2-7 | 11 | - | TRBV6-5 | - | TGTGCCAGCAGTTACTTCGGGATCCAGTACTTC | CASSYFGIQYF
TRBJ2-1 | 17 | - | TRBV7-9 | - | TGTGCCAGCAGCTTACTTGTCAAGTGGCGGGAAGTCTATGAGCAGTTCTTC | CASSLLVKWREVYEQFF
TRBJ1-1 | 14 | - | TRBV5-3 | - | TGTGCCAGAAGCTTGGGTATGCTGTCCTTTGAAGCTTTCTTT | CARSLGMLSFEAFF
TRBJ1-2 | 13 | - | TRBV28 | - | TGTGCCAGCAGAACGGACAAGGGGACTGGCTACACCTTC | CASRTDKGTGYTF
TRBJ2-7 | 14 | - | TRBV5-4 | TRBD2 | TGTGCCAGCAGCCCGTCTAGCGGCTCCTACGAGCAGTACTTC | CASSPSSGSYEQYF
TRBJ2-7 | 14 | - | TRBV28 | - | TGTGCCAGCAGTTGGAGCGGGCGAAGCTACGAGCAGTACTTC | CASSWSGRSYEQYF
TRBJ2-3 | 16 | once | TRBV27 | TRBD1 | TGTGCCAGCAGTCCATACAGGGGGACTAGCACAGATACGCAGTATTTT | CASSPYRGTSTDTQYF
TRBJ2-1 | 18 | once | TRBV7-6 | - | TGTGCCAGCAGCTTAGTAGATGGGGGGCTAGCGCCCTACAATGAGCAGTTCTTC | CASSLVDGGLAPYNEQFF
TRBJ1-6 | 15 | - | TRBV9 | - | TGTGCCAGCAGCGTGGGGAGCTCCTATAATTCACCCCTCCACTTT | CASSVGSSYNSPLHF
TRBJ2-2 | 14 | - | TRBV4-1 | - | TGCGCCAGCAGTGATGGAATTAGGGCCGGGGAGCTGTTTTTT | CASSDGIRAGELFF
TRBJ1-1 | 16 | - | TRBV5-1 | - | TGCGCCAGCAGCCTGGAAAACACAGGATTGGACACTGAAGCTTTCTTT | CASSLENTGLDTEAFF
TRBJ2-5 | 14 | - | TRBV5-1 | TRBD1 | TGCGCCAGCAGCTTGGGGGACAGGGAAGAGACCCAGTACTTC | CASSLGDREETQYF
TRBJ1-5 | 16 | - | TRBV19 | - | TGTGCCAGTACCGGCGGCCCGATCCACTTTAATCAGCCCCAGCATTTT | CASTGGPIHFNQPQHF
TRBJ1-2 | 13 | once | TRBV24-1 | - | TGTGCCACCAGTGACGGGGACATCTATGGCTACACCTTC | CATSDGDIYGYTF
TRBJ1-2 | 13 | - | TRBV7-9 | - | TGTGCCAGCAGCTTGCCGGAGGAAGAAGGCTACACCTTC | CASSLPEEEGYTF
TRBJ1-2 | 15 | few | TRBV10-2 | TRBD1 | TGCGCCAGTCAAACGGAAAGACAGGGGGCCCGTGGCTACACCTTC | CASQTERQGARGYTF
TRBJ2-1 | 18 | - | TRBV9 | TRBD2 | TGTGCCAGCAGCGTACAGGAAAGGACTAGCGGGATATACAATGAGCAGTTCTTC | CASSVQERTSGIYNEQFF
TRBJ1-1 | 16 | - | TRBV5-1 | TRBD1 | TGCGCCAGCAGCTTCGGGACAGGGGGCTTGGACACTGAAGCTTTCTTT | CASSFGTGGLDTEAFF
TRBJ2-7 | 14 | - | TRBV18 | TRBD2 | TGTGCCAGCTCCCCTAGCGGGAGGTACTACGAGCAGTACTTC | CASSPSGRYYEQYF
TRBJ2-3 | 16 | once | TRBV23-1 | - | TGCGCCAGCAGTCACTCCCCCCTGACAAACACAGATACGCAGTATTTT | CASSHSPLTNTDTQYF
TRBJ1-1 | 14 | - | TRBV19 | - | TGTGCCAGTAGTATTCGAGGGGTGAACACTGAAGCTTTCTTT | CASSIRGVNTEAFF
TRBJ1-1 | 15 | - | TRBV6-1 | - | TGTGCCAGCAGTGAGGACGGGGGCTTGAACACTGAAGCTTTCTTT | CASSEDGGLNTEAFF
TRBJ1-3 | 14 | - | TRBV6-5 | - | TGTGCCAGCAGGGGGAGGACAGCTGGAAACACCATATATTTT | CASRGRTAGNTIYF
TRBJ2-7 | 13 | - | TRBV10-3 | - | TGTGCCATCAGCTCCGGGCGACTAAACGAGCAGTACTTC | CAISSGRLNEQYF
TRBJ1-6 | 15 | - | TRBV5-4 | TRBD1 | TGTGCCAGCAGCCCCCGGGACAGAGATTCCTCGTCCCTCCACTTT | CASSPRDRDSSSLHF
TRBJ1-6 | 13 | - | TRBV6-5 | - | TGTGCCAGCAGTTCCTCCAGTGGGTCACCCCTCCACTTT | CASSSSSGSPLHF
TRBJ2-2 | 16 | - | TRBV12-5 | TRBD1 | TGTGCTAGTGGTATAGGGACAGGGGGCGGGATCGGGGAGCTGTTTTTT | CASGIGTGGGIGELFF
TRBJ1-4 | 15 | - | TRBV28 | TRBD1 | TGTGCCAGCAGTTCAAGGACAGGGTTAGATGAAAAACTGTTTTTT | CASSSRTGLDEKLFF
TRBJ2-7 | 11 | - | TRBV2 | - | TGTGCCAGCAGTGCAGGACCGGAGCAGTACTTC | CASSAGPEQYF
TRBJ2-1 | 15 | - | TRBV7-2 | TRBD2 | TGTGCCAGCAGCTCCCTAGCGGGGAAAATCAATGAGCAGTTCTTC | CASSSLAGKINEQFF
TRBJ1-5 | 14 | - | TRBV27 | TRBD1 | TGTGCCAGCAAGCAGGGGGTGAGCAATCAGCCCCAGCATTTT | CASKQGVSNQPQHF
TRBJ2-7 | 12 | - | TRBV30 | - | TGTGCCTGGAGTGTACTAGCCTACGAGCAGTACTTC | CAWSVLAYEQYF
TRBJ1-2 | 13 | - | TRBV18 | - | TGTGCCAGCTCACCAGCAGGGAACTATGGCTACACCTTC | CASSPAGNYGYTF
TRBJ1-1 | 14 | - | TRBV5-1 | TRBD1 | TGCGCCAGCAGCTTCGGGACAGGAGAAACTGAAGCTTTCTTT | CASSFGTGETEAFF
TRBJ2-7 | 12 | - | TRBV30 | - | TGTGCCTGGAGAGGCAGCTCCTACGAGCAGTACTTC | CAWRGSSYEQYF
TRBJ2-7 | 14 | - | TRBV18 | TRBD2 | TGTGCCAGCTCGCAGGGGACTAGCGGGATAGAGCAGTACTTC | CASSQGTSGIEQYF
TRBJ2-2 | 14 | - | TRBV10-3 | TRBD1 | TGTGCCATCAGACCGGGACAGGGGATCGGGGAGCTGTTTTTT | CAIRPGQGIGELFF
TRBJ1-1 | 11 | - | TRBV20-1 | - | TGCAGTGCCCGACAAACAGTTGAAGCTTTCTTT | CSARQTVEAFF
TRBJ2-7 | 16 | - | TRBV5-1 | - | TGCGCCAGCAGCTTGGCGCTCGGGGGCATAGACTACGAGCAGTACTTC | CASSLALGGIDYEQYF
TRBJ1-4 | 17 | - | TRBV27 | - | TGTGCCAGCAGCTCTACAGGGAATTTTGCAACTAATGAAAAACTGTTTTTT | CASSSTGNFATNEKLFF
TRBJ2-7 | 15 | - | TRBV9 | TRBD2 | TGTGCCAGCAGCGAGACTAGCGGGAGGGTAGGCGAGCAGTACTTC | CASSETSGRVGEQYF
TRBJ2-5 | 14 | - | TRBV21-1 | - | TGTGCCAGCAGCATGGGTTGGGGTCAAGAGACCCAGTACTTC | CASSMGWGQETQYF
TRBJ1-1 | 12 | - | TRBV28 | TRBD1 | TGTGCCAGCTGGACAGGGACACTGGGGGCTTTCTTT | CASWTGTLGAFF
TRBJ1-1 | 16 | - | TRBV5-1 | - | TGCGCCAGCAGCTTGGGACCAGGGAGAGGGAACACTGAAGCTTTCTTT | CASSLGPGRGNTEAFF
TRBJ2-7 | 13 | once | TRBV6-5 | - | TGTGCCAGCAGCCGTGGACCTAACTACGAGCAGTACTTC | CASSRGPNYEQYF
TRBJ1-2 | 12 | - | TRBV2 | - | TGTGCCAGTTCGACAGGAGACTATGGCTACACCTTC | CASSTGDYGYTF
TRBJ2-3 | 16 | few | TRBV3-1/TRBV3-2 | - | TGTGCCAGCAGCTCCGGACCCCTTCCTAGCACAGATACGCAGTATTTT | CASSSGPLPSTDTQYF
TRBJ1-1 | 13 | - | TRBV18 | - | TGTGCCAGCTCACAGCAGCCGAACACTGAAGCTTTCTTT | CASSQQPNTEAFF
TRBJ2-2 | 15 | once | TRBV20-1 | - | TGCAGTGCTAGTCCCGCCGAAAGCAACACCGGGGAGCTGTTTTTT | CSASPAESNTGELFF
TRBJ2-1 | 15 | once | TRBV29-1 | - | TGCAGCGTTGAAGACCTTAGCTATGGGACCGGTGAGCAGTTCTTC | CSVEDLSYGTGEQFF
TRBJ2-2 | 13 | - | TRBV28 | - | TGTGCCAGCAGGCCAGGGGGGGCAGGGGAGCTGTTTTTT | CASRPGGAGELFF